One and the same sample provided the 31 T cell receptor beta chains below, sequenced in a study of shared clonotypes between healthy human individuals. Produced via immunoSEQ multiplex PCR; TCRdb's table is partial and in-frame only. The sample lists roughly 700,000 clones; 90% were seen once. Sequenced input: memory CD8+ T cells from PBMCs. Sample subset: CD45RO+ cells pooled with CCR7-negative TemRA cells. These receptors all stem from a man younger than 35 in good health. Some clones in this sample may be carry-over from other donors' samples.

The V gene is TRBV4-1, the J gene TRBJ2-7, with D tentatively TRBD2 (5 bases). The ends were cut back, 2 bases at V and 3 bases at J, with 8 bases in the middle. CDR1 is MGHRA and CDR2 is YSYEKL in the germline V gene. This CDR3 spans 13 amino acids. The CDR3 DNA reads as TGCGCCAGCAGCCAAATGAGGGACTACGAGCAGTACTTC. Protein product: CASSQMRDYEQYF.

V usage is TRBV2 and J usage is TRBJ2-7; no firm D call. V gave up 1 base and J gave up 4 bases, with 5 bases separating them. Germline V gene lookup returns CDR1 SNHLY and CDR2 FYNNEI. The CDR3 consists of 12 residues. CDR3 sequence (DNA): TGTGCCAGCAGTGAAGGGTTTTACGAGCAGTACTTC. As protein: CASSEGFYEQYF.

The chain carries TRBV14 and TRBJ2-1; no definite D call. CDR1 is SGHDN and CDR2 is FVKESK in the germline V gene. This CDR3 contains 15 residues. V gave up 3 bases and J gave up 2 bases, with 11 bases separating them. The CDR3 bases are TGTGCCAGCAGCCATATTGTATGGCCCTACAATGAGCAGTTCTTC. Amino acids: CASSHIVWPYNEQFF. The whole variable domain, remainder taken from reference TRBV14 and TRBJ2-1, is EAGVTQFPSHSVIEKGQTVTLRCDPISGHDNLYWYRRVMGKEIKFLLHFVKESKQDESGMPNNRFLAERTGGTYSTLKVQPAELEDSGVYFCASSHIVWPYNEQFFGPGTRLTVL.

The rearrangement links TRBV7-2 to TRBJ2-3, with no clear D. Germline V lookup: CDR1 SGHTA, CDR2 FQGNSA. This CDR3 has 12 amino acids. Trimming cost V 3 bases and J 4 bases, with 5 bases left between them. As DNA, the CDR3 is TGTGCCAGCAGCTTCGCTCCAGATACGCAGTATTTT. It specifies CASSFAPDTQYF.

This chain connects TRBV28 to TRBJ2-7; 13 nucleotides line up with TRBD2. The V gene end was trimmed by 3 bases and the J gene end by 0 bases; junction bases not matched to a gene: 11. From germline, CDR1 is MDHEN and CDR2 SYDVKM. The CDR3 contains 19 residues. This CDR3 is CASSFPLTSGRQSSYEQYF. CDR3 DNA sequence: TGTGCCAGCAGTTTCCCCCTGACTAGCGGGAGGCAAAGCTCCTACGAGCAGTACTTC.

The rearrangement uses TRBV15 and TRBJ2-2; D possibly corresponds to TRBD2 (6 bases). V was cut by 3 bases and J by 4 bases, with 15 bases left in between. The CDR3 consists of 16 residues. Germline assignment: CDR1 LNHNV and CDR2 YYDKDF (reference sequence). As DNA, the CDR3 is TGTGCCACCAGCAGGACTGCCCGGGGGTCCACCGGGGAGCTGTTTTTT. Encoded protein: CATSRTARGSTGELFF. The full variable domain, rest sourced from reference TRBV15 and TRBJ2-2, is DAMVIQNPRYQVTQFGKPVTLSCSQTLNHNVMYWYQQKSSQAPKLLFHYYDKDFNNEADTPDNFQSRRPNTSFCFLDIRSPGLGDTAMYLCATSRTARGSTGELFFGEGSRLTVL.

The chain combines TRBV19 with TRBJ1-4; D is ambiguous. In germline, CDR1 is LNHDA, CDR2 SQIVND (reference sequence). CDR3 size: 18 residues. Trimming took 5 bases from V and 0 from J, leaving 19 bases between them. CDR3 in DNA: TGTGCCAGTAGTGAGACGGGAAACCGCGCCTCAACTAATGAAAAACTGTTTTTT. Protein sequence: CASSETGNRASTNEKLFF.

This chain links TRBV19 with TRBJ2-7; a weak D match, TRBD2 (5 bases). Germline assignment: CDR1 LNHDA and CDR2 SQIVND (reference sequence). Trimming left V 6 bases short and J 3 bases short, with 15 bases between. The CDR3 spans 14 residues. The CDR3 sequence is CASSPGSTFYEQYF. CDR3 DNA sequence: TGTGCCAGTAGCCCGGGATCAACTTTCTACGAGCAGTACTTC.

This clone was seen a few times. V and J are TRBV5-4 and TRBJ1-5; a possible D gene is TRBD1 (5 bases). The CDR3 is 15 residues long. Germline-derived CDR1 and CDR2 are SGHNT and YYREEE (reference sequence). V was shortened by 3 bases and J by 6 bases, with 16 bases between the two germline ends. The CDR3: CASSSDRGGSQPQHF. The CDR3 DNA is TGTGCCAGCAGCTCCGACCGGGGGGGGTCTCAGCCCCAGCATTTT.

The genes are TRBV6-5 and TRBJ2-1, with 7 bases matching TRBD1. The germline gives CDR1 MNHEY, CDR2 SVGAGI. The CDR3 loop spans 15 amino acids. V lost 5 bases to trimming and J lost 1 base; unmatched junction nucleotides: 5. The CDR3 region is CASSRPGQSYNEQFF. Here the CDR3 DNA reads TGTGCCAGCAGTAGACCGGGACAGTCCTACAATGAGCAGTTCTTC.

The chain links TRBV14 to TRBJ2-4; a possible D gene is TRBD2 (6 bases). The CDR3 covers 15 residues. Germline-derived CDR1 and CDR2 are SGHDN and FVKESK. V lost 3 bases and J 13 bases, leaving 22 bases between the germline ends. In DNA form, the CDR3 reads TGTGCCAGCAGCCAGCAAAGGGCGGGGCCAGGCAAGCAGTACTTC. This sequence encodes CASSQQRAGPGKQYF.

The V call is TRBV30, the J call TRBJ1-1; D is uncertain. Trimming took 0 bases from V and 8 from J, leaving 10 bases between them. This CDR3 comprises 12 residues. Per germline, CDR1 GTSNPN and CDR2 SVGIG (reference sequence). The CDR3, as DNA: TGTGCCTGGAGTGTTGGTAGCGGAGAAGCTTTCTTT. This codes for CAWSVGSGEAFF.

The genes are TRBV19 and TRBJ2-2; D not resolved. Germline-derived CDR1 and CDR2 are LNHDA and SQIVND (reference sequence). V lost 3 bases, J lost 14 bases, and 13 bases lay in between. CDR3 length: 12 amino acids. CDR3 DNA sequence: TGTGCCAGTAGTATTTTCCCCGCTACCCTGTTTTTT. It translates to CASSIFPATLFF.

V is TRBV11-2 and J is TRBJ1-1; D might be TRBD1 (5 bases). The germline gives CDR1 SGHAT, CDR2 FQNNGV. With 4 bases removed from V and 6 bases from J, the gap between germline ends came to 9 bases. CDR3 length: 12 amino acids. CDR3: CASSSGGAEAFF. Written as DNA, the CDR3 is TGTGCCAGCAGCTCGGGGGGGGCTGAAGCTTTCTTT.

In DNA form, the CDR3 reads TGTGCCATCCGCCAGGGGGAGGGAGGTAGCACAGATACGCAGTATTTT. Translated, it gives CAIRQGEGGSTDTQYF. The chain links TRBV10-3 to TRBJ2-3; tentatively, D is TRBD1 or TRBD2 (7 bases each). Germline-derived CDR1 and CDR2 are ENHRY and SYGVKD. This CDR3 has 16 residues. The V gene lost 8 bases and the J gene lost 0 bases, with 18 bases spanning the gap.

The rearrangement uses TRBV29-1 and TRBJ1-1; 9 positions match TRBD1. V shed 6 bases and J 6 bases; nucleotides not matched to a gene: 8. CDR1 is SQVTM, CDR2 ANQGSEA, per germline. The CDR3 is 13 residues long. CDR3 region: CSVADRGSSEAFF. The CDR3 nucleotides read TGCAGCGTCGCTGACAGGGGGTCCTCTGAAGCTTTCTTT. Full variable domain (remainder filled in from reference TRBV29-1 and TRBJ1-1): SAVISQKPSRDICQRGTSLTIQCQVDSQVTMMFWYRQQPGQSLTLIATANQGSEATYESGFVIDKFPISRPNLTFSTLTVSNMSPEDSSIYLCSVADRGSSEAFFGQGTRLTVV.

The chain has TRBV4-3 and TRBJ2-2, with 7 bases identical to TRBD1. Germline CDR1 reads LGHNA; CDR2 reads YSLEER. J gave up 5 bases and V 4 bases, and 10 bases lay outside the gene matches. The CDR3 sequence is 16 residues long. This CDR3 is CASSPDRVSRTGELFF. As DNA, the CDR3 is TGCGCCAGCAGCCCCGACAGGGTCTCCCGGACCGGGGAGCTGTTTTTT.

CDR3 DNA: TGTGCCAGCAGCTTAGCGTTGGGCAGTAACTATGGCTACACCTTC. Translating gives CASSLALGSNYGYTF. This chain joins TRBV7-9 and TRBJ1-2; no firm D call. Germline values: CDR1 SEHNR, CDR2 FQNEAQ (reference sequence). Trimming pared 0 bases from V and 1 base from J, leaving 9 bases between. CDR3 length: 15 residues.

V is TRBV10-1 and J is TRBJ2-2; the D is unclear. The CDR3 loop spans 15 amino acids. CDR1 and CDR2 (germline): WNHNN, SYGVQD (reference sequence). Trimming stripped 0 bases from V and 3 bases from J, with 8 bases between. The CDR3 nucleotides are TGCGCCAGCAGTGAGTCCAGCCGCGACACCGGGGAGCTGTTTTTT. This codes for CASSESSRDTGELFF.

The CDR3 reads CASSPPSHEQYF. CDR3 nucleotides: TGTGCCAGCAGCCCACCCAGCCACGAGCAGTACTTC. The J gene is TRBJ2-7, the V gene TRBV9; D unclear. Germline V gene data show CDR1 as SGDLS and CDR2 as YYNGEE. Trimming pared 4 bases from V and 5 bases from J, leaving 10 bases between. The CDR3 covers 12 residues.

The chain couples TRBV13 to TRBJ2-7, with D possibly TRBD2 on 5 matching bases. The V end was cut by 3 bases, the J end by 2 bases, with 14 bases between. Per germline, CDR1 PRHDT and CDR2 FYEKMQ (reference sequence). The length of the CDR3 is 15 residues. The CDR3 nucleotides read TGTGCCAGCAGCTTCGGAGCGGCGGACCCCTACGAGCAGTACTTC. Translated, it gives CASSFGAADPYEQYF.

The chain carries TRBV6-1 and TRBJ2-7; TRBD1 matches 8 bases. Germline CDR1 and CDR2: MNHNS and SASEGT. This CDR3 is 13 amino acids long. Trimming took 6 bases from V and 3 from J; bases not matched to a gene: 4. CDR3 amino acids: CASRDRVNYEQYF. In DNA, the CDR3 is TGTGCCAGCAGGGACAGGGTCAACTACGAGCAGTACTTC.

The chain combines TRBV25-1 with TRBJ2-1; D not certain. The germline V gene has CDR1 MGHDK and CDR2 SYGVNS. CDR3 length equals 15 residues. V was cut by 4 bases and J by 6 bases, with 16 bases left in between. CDR3: CASSARGGAGNEQFF. CDR3 nucleotide sequence: TGTGCCAGCAGTGCAAGAGGTGGTGCTGGCAATGAGCAGTTCTTC.

The chain links TRBV4-1 to TRBJ2-5; TRBD2 aligns across 11 bases. The CDR3 is made up of 16 amino acids. The germline V gene encodes CDR1 MGHRA and CDR2 YSYEKL. With V trimmed by 3 bases and J by 4 bases, 7 bases remained unmatched. Here the CDR3 reads CASSQIAGGSRETQYF. The CDR3 DNA follows: TGCGCCAGCAGCCAGATAGCGGGAGGGAGTAGAGAGACCCAGTACTTC.

The gene calls are TRBV12-5 and TRBJ2-7, with a weak D call TRBD1 (6 bases). CDR1 is LGHNT and CDR2 is FRNRAP in the germline V gene. The V end lost 6 bases, the J end lost 6 bases, and 15 bases lay between the germline ends. The CDR3 contains 13 residues. The chain's CDR3 is CASGQGQQTEQYF. In DNA form, the CDR3 reads TGTGCTAGTGGCCAAGGACAGCAAACCGAGCAGTACTTC.

This sequence joins TRBV7-6 and TRBJ1-2; D uncertain. Germline V gene lookup returns CDR1 SGHVS and CDR2 FNYEAQ. The CDR3 has 15 residues. V lost 3 bases and J 0 bases, leaving 11 bases between the germline ends. Here the CDR3 reads CASSFLSGSNYGYTF. The CDR3 nucleotides are TGTGCCAGCAGCTTTTTGTCCGGGTCTAACTATGGCTACACCTTC.

V gene TRBV1 combines with J gene TRBJ2-7. TRBV1 is classified as a pseudogene. The CDR3 is 16 amino acids. The CDR3 is CTSSQLGLSDNYEQYF. The CDR3 coding sequence is TGCACCAGCAGCCAACTTGGGCTGAGCGATAACTACGAGCAGTACTTC.

This clone showed up just once. This chain connects TRBV29-1 to TRBJ2-3, with 11 bases that match TRBD2. Germline values: CDR1 SQVTM, CDR2 ANQGSEA. The length of the CDR3 is 15 residues. Trimming cost V 8 bases and J 4 bases; bases outside gene matches: 11. The CDR3 here is CSPKLAGVISDTQYF. The CDR3 DNA reads TGCAGCCCTAAACTAGCGGGAGTAATTTCAGATACGCAGTATTTT.

The rearrangement joins TRBV5-1 to TRBJ2-7, with TRBD2 identical over 9 bases. CDR3 length: 14 amino acids. The germline gives CDR1 SGHRS, CDR2 YFSETQ. Germline trimming cut 4 bases from V and 1 base from J; bases unmatched to any gene: 3. The CDR3 here is CASSGREGSYEQYF. The CDR3 DNA sequence: TGCGCCAGCAGCGGGCGGGAGGGTTCCTACGAGCAGTACTTC. Combining the CDR3 with reference TRBV5-1 and TRBJ2-7 gives the whole variable domain KAGVTQTPRYLIKTRGQQVTLSCSPISGHRSVSWYQQTPGQGLQFLFEYFSETQRNKGNFPGRFSGRQFSNSRSEMNVSTLELGDSALYLCASSGREGSYEQYFGPGTRLTVT.

CDR3 loop: CASSFSVPGGYTF. Here the CDR3 DNA reads TGTGCCAGCAGTTTTTCGGTCCCAGGAGGCTACACCTTC. This chain uses TRBV28 with TRBJ1-2; no definite D call. The CDR3 spans 13 residues. The germline CDR1 and CDR2 sequences are MDHEN and SYDVKM. Between the trimmed V and J ends, which lost 3 bases and 8 bases, there was a span of 13 bases.

In this sample, this clone turned up a few times. The V gene is TRBV6-4, the J gene TRBJ2-3, with 10 bases aligning to TRBD2. The CDR3 is made up of 15 amino acids. J gave up 5 bases and V 4 bases, and 6 bases lay outside the gene matches. Germline CDR1 and CDR2: MRHNA and SNTAGT. CDR3 DNA: TGTGCCAGCAGTGGTTCTAGCGGGAGTATAGATACGCAGTATTTT. It is translated as CASSGSSGSIDTQYF.